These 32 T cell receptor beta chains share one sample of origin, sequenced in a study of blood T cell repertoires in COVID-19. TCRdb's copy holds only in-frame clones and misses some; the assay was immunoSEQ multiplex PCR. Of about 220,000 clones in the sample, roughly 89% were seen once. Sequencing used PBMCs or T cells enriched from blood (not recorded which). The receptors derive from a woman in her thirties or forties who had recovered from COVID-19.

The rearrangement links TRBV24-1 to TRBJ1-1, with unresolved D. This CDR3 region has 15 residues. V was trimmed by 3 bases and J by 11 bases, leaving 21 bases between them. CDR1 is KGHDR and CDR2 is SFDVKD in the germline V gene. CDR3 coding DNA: TGTGCCACCAGTGATCCAACCCGGGATCCCCTGAGGGCTTTCTTT. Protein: CATSDPTRDPLRAFF.

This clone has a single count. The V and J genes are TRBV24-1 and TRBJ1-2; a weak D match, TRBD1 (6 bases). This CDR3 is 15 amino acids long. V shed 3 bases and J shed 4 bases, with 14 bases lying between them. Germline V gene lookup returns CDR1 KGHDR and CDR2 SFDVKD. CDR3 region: CATSDTGQSPYGYTF. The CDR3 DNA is TGTGCCACCAGTGATACCGGACAGAGCCCCTATGGCTACACCTTC.

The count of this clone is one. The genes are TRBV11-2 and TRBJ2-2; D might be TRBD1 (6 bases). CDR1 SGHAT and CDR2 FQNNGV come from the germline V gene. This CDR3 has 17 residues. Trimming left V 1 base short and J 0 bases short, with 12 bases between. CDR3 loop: CASSLVGQSPNTGELFF. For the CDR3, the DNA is TGTGCCAGCAGCTTAGTTGGACAGAGCCCGAACACCGGGGAGCTGTTTTTT.

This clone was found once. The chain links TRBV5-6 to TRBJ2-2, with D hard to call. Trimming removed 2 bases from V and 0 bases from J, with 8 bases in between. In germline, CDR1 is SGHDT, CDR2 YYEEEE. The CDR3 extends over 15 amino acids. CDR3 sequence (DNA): TGTGCCAGCAGCTTTATAACAGCGAACACCGGGGAGCTGTTTTTT. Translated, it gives CASSFITANTGELFF.

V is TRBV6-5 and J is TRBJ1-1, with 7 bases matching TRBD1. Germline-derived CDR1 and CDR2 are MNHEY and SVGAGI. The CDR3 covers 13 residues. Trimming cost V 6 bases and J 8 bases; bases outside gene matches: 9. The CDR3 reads CASSLGQTGEAFF. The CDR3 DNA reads TGTGCCAGCAGCCTGGGACAGACGGGGGAAGCTTTCTTT.

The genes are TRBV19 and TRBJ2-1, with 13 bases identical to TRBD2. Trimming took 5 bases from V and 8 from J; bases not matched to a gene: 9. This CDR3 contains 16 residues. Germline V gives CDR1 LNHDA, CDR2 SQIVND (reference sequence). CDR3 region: CASSEGLAGVGYEQFF. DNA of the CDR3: TGTGCCAGTAGTGAAGGACTAGCGGGAGTCGGATATGAGCAGTTCTTC.

The DNA for the CDR3 is TGTGCCAGCAGCTTGAGCAGCGGTTCCTACAATGAGCAGTTCTTC. Its protein product is CASSLSSGSYNEQFF. This chain links TRBV5-6 with TRBJ2-1; TRBD2 might be the D (5 bases). Germline V gene lookup returns CDR1 SGHDT and CDR2 YYEEEE. The CDR3 length is 15 residues. V lost 1 base and J lost 1, with 9 bases in between. The whole variable domain, filled in from reference TRBV5-6 and TRBJ2-1, reads DAGVTQSPTHLIKTRGQQVTLRCSPKSGHDTVSWYQQALGQGPQFIFQYYEEEERQRGNFPDRFSGHQFPNYSSELNVNALLLGDSALYLCASSLSSGSYNEQFFGPGTRLTVL.

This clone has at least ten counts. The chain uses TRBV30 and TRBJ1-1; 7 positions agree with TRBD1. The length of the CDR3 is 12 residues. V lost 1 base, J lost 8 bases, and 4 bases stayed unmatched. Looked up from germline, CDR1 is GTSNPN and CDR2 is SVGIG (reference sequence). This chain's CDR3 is CAWSAWTGEAFF. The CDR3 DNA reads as TGTGCCTGGAGTGCTTGGACAGGAGAAGCTTTCTTT.

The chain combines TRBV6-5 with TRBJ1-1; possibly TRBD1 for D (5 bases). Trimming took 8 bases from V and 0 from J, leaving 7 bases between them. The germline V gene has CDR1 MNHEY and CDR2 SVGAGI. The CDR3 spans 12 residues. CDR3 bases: TGTGCCAGCCAGGGCCTGAACACTGAAGCTTTCTTT. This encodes CASQGLNTEAFF.

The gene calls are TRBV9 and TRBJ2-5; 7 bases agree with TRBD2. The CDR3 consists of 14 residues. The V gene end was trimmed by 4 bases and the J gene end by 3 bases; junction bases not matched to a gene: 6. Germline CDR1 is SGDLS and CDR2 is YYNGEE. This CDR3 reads CASSPLANKETQYF. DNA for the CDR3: TGTGCCAGCAGCCCACTAGCGAATAAAGAGACCCAGTACTTC.

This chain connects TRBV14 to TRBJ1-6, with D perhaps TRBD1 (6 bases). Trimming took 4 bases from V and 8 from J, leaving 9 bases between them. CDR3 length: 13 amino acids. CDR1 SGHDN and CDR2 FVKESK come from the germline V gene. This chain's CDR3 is CASSRDTYSPLHF. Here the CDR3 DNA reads TGTGCCAGCAGCCGGGACACCTATTCACCCCTCCACTTT.

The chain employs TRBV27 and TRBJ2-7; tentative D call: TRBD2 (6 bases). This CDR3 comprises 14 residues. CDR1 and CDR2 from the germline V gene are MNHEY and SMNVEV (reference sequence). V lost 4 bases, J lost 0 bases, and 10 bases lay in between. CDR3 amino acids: CASSYQTSSYEQYF. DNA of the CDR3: TGTGCCAGCAGTTACCAGACTAGCTCCTACGAGCAGTACTTC.

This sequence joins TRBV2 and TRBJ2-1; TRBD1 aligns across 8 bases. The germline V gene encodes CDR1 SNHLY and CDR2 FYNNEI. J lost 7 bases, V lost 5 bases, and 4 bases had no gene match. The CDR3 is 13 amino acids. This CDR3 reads CASSTTGGNEQFF. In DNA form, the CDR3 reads TGTGCCAGCAGTACCACAGGGGGGAATGAGCAGTTCTTC.

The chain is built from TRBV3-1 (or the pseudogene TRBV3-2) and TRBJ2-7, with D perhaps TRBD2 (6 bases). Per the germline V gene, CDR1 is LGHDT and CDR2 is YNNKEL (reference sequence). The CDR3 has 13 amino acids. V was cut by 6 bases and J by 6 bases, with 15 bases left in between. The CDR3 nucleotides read TGTGCCAGCAGTAAATCGGGAGTGGCCGAGCAGTACTTC. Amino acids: CASSKSGVAEQYF.

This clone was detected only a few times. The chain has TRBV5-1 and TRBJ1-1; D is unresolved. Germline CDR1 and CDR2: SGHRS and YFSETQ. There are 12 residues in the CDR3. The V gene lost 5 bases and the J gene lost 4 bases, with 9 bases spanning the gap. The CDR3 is CASRGGLTEAFF. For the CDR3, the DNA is TGCGCCAGCAGGGGAGGACTCACTGAAGCTTTCTTT.

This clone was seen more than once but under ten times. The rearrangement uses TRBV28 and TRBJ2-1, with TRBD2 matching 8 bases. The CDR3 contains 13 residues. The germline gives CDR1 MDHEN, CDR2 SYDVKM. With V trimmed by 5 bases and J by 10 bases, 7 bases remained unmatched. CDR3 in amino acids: CASSPQREWEQFF. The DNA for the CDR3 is TGTGCCAGCAGTCCTCAGCGGGAGTGGGAGCAGTTCTTC.

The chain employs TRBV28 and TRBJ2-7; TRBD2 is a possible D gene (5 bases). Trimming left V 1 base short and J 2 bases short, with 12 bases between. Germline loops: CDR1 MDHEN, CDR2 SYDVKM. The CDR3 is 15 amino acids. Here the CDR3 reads CASSLFRTGTYEQYF. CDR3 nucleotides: TGTGCCAGCAGTTTATTCCGGACGGGAACCTACGAGCAGTACTTC.

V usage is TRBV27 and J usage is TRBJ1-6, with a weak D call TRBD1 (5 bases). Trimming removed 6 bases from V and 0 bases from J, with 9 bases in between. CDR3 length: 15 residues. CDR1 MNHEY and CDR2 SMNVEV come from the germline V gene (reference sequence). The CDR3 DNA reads TGTGCCAGCAGCAGACAGAGCTCCTATAATTCACCCCTCCACTTT. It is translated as CASSRQSSYNSPLHF.

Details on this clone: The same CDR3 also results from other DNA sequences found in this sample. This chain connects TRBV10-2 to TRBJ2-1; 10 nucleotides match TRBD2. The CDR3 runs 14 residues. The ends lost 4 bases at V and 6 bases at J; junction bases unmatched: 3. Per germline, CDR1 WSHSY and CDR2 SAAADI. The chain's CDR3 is CASSASGRANEQFF. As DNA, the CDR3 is TGCGCCAGCAGTGCCAGCGGGAGGGCCAATGAGCAGTTCTTC.

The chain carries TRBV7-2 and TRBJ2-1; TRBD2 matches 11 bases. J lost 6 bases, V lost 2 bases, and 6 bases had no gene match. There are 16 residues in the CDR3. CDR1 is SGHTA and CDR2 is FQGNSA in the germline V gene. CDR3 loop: CASSLLWTSGFNEQFF. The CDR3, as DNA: TGTGCCAGCAGCTTACTCTGGACTAGCGGGTTCAATGAGCAGTTCTTC.

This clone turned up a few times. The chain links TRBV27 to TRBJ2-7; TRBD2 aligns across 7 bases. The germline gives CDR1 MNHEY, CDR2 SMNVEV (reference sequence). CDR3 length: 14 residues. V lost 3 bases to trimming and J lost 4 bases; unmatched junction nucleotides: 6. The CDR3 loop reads CASSLGLADYEQYF. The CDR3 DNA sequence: TGTGCCAGCAGTTTGGGCCTAGCGGATTACGAGCAGTACTTC.

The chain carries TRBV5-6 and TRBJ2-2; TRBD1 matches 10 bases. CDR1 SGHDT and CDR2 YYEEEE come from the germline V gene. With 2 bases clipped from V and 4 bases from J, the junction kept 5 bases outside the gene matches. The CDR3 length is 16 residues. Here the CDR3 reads CASSFGTGDPTGELFF. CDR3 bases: TGTGCCAGCAGCTTTGGGACAGGGGACCCCACCGGGGAGCTGTTTTTT.

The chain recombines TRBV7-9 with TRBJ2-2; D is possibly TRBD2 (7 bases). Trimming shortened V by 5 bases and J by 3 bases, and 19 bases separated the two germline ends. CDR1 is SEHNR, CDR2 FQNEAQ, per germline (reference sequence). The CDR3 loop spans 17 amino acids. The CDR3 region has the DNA TGTGCCAGCAGCCTATTCGCCAGGGGACTATACACCGGGGAGCTGTTTTTT. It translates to CASSLFARGLYTGELFF.

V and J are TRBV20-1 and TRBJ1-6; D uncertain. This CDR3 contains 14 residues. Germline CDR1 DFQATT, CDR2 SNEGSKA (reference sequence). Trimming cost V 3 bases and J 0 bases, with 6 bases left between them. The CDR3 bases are TGCAGTGCTAGTGAGAGCTCCTATAATTCACCCCTCCACTTT. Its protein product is CSASESSYNSPLHF.

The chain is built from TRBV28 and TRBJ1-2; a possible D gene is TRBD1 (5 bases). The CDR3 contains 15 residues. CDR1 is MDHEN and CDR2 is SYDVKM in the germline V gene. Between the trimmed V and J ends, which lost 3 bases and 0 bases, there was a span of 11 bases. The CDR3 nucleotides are TGTGCCAGCAGTTTGGGAGGGGCAGCTAACTATGGCTACACCTTC. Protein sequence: CASSLGGAANYGYTF.

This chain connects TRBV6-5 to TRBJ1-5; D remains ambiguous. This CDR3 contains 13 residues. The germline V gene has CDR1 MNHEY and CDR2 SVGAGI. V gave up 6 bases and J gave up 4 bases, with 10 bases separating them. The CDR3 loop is CASSLTENQPQHF. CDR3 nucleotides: TGTGCCAGCAGCCTCACAGAGAATCAGCCCCAGCATTTT.

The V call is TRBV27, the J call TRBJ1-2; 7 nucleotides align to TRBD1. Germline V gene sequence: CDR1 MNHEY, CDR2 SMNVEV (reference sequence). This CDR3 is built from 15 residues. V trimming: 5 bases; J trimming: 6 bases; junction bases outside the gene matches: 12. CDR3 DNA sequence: TGTGCCAGCAGTAATGACAGGGCCAATTGGCATGGCTACACCTTC. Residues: CASSNDRANWHGYTF.

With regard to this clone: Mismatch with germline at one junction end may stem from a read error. In nucleotides, the CDR3 is TGTGCCAGCAGCCAAGACTGGGCCGGTAACAATGGCTACACCTTC. This encodes CASSQDWAGNNGYTF. This chain connects TRBV3-1 (or the pseudogene TRBV3-2) to TRBJ1-2; D unresolved. CDR1 is LGHDT and CDR2 is YNNKEL in the germline V gene (reference sequence). This CDR3 contains 15 residues.

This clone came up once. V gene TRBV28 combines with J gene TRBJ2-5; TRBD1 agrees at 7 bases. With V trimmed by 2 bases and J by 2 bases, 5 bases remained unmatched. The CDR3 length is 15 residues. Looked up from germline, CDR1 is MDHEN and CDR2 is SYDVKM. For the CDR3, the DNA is TGTGCCAGCAGTTTACCCGACAGGGCTCAAGAGACCCAGTACTTC. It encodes CASSLPDRAQETQYF. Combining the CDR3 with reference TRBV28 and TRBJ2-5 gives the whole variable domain DVKVTQSSRYLVKRTGEKVFLECVQDMDHENMFWYRQDPGLGLRLIYFSYDVKMKEKGDIPEGYSVSREKKERFSLILESASTNQTSMYLCASSLPDRAQETQYFGPGTRLLVL.

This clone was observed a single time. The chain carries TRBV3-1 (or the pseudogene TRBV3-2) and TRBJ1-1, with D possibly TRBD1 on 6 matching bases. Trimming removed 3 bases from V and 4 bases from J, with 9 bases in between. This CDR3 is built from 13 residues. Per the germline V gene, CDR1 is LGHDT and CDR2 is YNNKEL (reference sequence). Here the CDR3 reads CASSQGASTEAFF. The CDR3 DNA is TGTGCCAGCAGCCAGGGGGCCTCCACTGAAGCTTTCTTT.

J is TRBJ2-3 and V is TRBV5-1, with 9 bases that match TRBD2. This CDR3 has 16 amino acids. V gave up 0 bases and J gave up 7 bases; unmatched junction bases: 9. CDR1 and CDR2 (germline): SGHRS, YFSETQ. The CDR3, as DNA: TGCGCCAGCAGCTTGGAGCAAGCGGGAGGCTTGAATACGCAGTATTTT. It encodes CASSLEQAGGLNTQYF.

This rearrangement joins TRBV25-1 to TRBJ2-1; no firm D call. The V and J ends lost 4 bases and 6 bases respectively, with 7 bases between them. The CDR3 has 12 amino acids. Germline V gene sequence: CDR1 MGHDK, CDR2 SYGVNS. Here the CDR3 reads CASSVYGNEQFF. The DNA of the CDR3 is TGTGCCAGCAGTGTCTATGGCAATGAGCAGTTCTTC.